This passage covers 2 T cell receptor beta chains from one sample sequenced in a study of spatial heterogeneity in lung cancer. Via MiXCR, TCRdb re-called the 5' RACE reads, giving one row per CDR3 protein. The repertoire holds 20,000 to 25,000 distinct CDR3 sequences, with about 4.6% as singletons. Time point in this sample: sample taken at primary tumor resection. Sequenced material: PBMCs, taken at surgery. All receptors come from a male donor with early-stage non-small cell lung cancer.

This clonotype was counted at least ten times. Written as DNA, the CDR3 is TGTGCCAGCAGCCCCCGTTACGAGCAGTTCTTC. This sequence encodes CASSPRYEQFF. The V call is TRBV12-3 or TRBV12-4, the J call TRBJ2-1, with D hard to call. V was pared by 6 bases and J by 10 bases, with 10 bases between. CDR3 length: 11 residues.

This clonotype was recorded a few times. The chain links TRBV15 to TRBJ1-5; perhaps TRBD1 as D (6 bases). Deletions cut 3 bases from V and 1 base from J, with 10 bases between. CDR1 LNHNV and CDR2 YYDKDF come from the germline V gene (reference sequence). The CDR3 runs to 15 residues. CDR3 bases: TGTGCCACCAGCAGCGGCAGGGGAAGCAATCAGCCCCAGCATTTT. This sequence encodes CATSSGRGSNQPQHF.